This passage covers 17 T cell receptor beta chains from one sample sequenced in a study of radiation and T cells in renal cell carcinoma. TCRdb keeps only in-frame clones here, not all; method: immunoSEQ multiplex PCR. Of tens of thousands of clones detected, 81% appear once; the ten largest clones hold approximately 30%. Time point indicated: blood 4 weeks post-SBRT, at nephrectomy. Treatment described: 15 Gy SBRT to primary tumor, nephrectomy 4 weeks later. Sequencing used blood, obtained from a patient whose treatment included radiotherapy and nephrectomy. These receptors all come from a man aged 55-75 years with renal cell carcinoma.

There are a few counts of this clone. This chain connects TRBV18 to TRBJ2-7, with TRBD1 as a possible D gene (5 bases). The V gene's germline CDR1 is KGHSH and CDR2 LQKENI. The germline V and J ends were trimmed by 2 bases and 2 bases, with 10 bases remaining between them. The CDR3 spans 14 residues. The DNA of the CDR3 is TGTGCCAGCTCACCAGGGGCAGCGACCTACGAGCAGTACTTC. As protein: CASSPGAATYEQYF.

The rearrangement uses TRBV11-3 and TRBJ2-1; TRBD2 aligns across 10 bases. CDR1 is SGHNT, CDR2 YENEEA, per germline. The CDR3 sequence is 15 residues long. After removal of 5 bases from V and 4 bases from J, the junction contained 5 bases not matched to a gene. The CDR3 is CASSRLAGVYNEQFF. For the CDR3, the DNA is TGTGCCAGCAGCCGCCTAGCGGGGGTATACAATGAGCAGTTCTTC.

The CDR3 reads CASSVGALKDGYTF. In nucleotides, the CDR3 is TGTGCCAGCAGCGTAGGGGCCCTTAAGGACGGCTACACCTTC. The chain combines TRBV9 with TRBJ1-2; D uncertain. V lost 0 bases, J lost 8 bases, and 14 bases lay in between. There are 14 residues in the CDR3. The germline V gene encodes CDR1 SGDLS and CDR2 YYNGEE.

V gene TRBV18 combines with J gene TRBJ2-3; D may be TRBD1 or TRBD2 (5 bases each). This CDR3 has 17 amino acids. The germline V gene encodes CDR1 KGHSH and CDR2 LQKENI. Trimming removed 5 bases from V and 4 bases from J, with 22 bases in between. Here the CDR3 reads CASSYRLGTSGADTQYF. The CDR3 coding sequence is TGTGCCAGCTCATATCGGCTGGGGACCTCGGGCGCAGATACGCAGTATTTT.

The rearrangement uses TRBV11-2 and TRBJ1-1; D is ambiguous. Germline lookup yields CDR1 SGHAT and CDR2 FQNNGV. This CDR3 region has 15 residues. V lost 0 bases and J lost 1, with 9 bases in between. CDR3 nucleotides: TGTGCCAGCAGCTTAGATATAGCGGGGAACACTGAAGCTTTCTTT. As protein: CASSLDIAGNTEAFF.

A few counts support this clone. This CDR3 reads CASSKEGTVKNIQYF. For the CDR3, the DNA is TGTGCCAGTAGTAAGGAAGGTACGGTCAAAAACATTCAGTACTTC. The rearrangement links TRBV19 to TRBJ2-4; no definite D call. The CDR3 consists of 15 residues. Germline assignment: CDR1 LNHDA and CDR2 SQIVND (reference sequence). Trimming shortened V by 4 bases and J by 3 bases, and 13 bases separated the two germline ends. Full variable domain (missing parts from reference TRBV19 and TRBJ2-4): DGGITQSPKYLFRKEGQNVTLSCEQNLNHDAMYWYRQDPGQGLRLIYYSQIVNDFQKGDIAEGYSVSREKKESFPLTVTSAQKNPTAFYLCASSKEGTVKNIQYFGAGTRLSVL.

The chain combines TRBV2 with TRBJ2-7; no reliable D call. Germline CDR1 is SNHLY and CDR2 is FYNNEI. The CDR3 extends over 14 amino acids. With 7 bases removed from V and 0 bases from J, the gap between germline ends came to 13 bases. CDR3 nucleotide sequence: TGTGCCAGCACGGTCTCTCGAAGCTCCTACGAGCAGTACTTC. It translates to CASTVSRSSYEQYF.

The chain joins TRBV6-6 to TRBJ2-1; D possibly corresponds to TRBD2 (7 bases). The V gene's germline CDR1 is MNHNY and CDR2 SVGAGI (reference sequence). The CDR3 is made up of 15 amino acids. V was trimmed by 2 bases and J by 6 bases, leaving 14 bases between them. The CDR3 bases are TGTGCCAGCAGTTACGGGGGGGCCGGGATCAATGAGCAGTTCTTC. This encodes CASSYGGAGINEQFF.

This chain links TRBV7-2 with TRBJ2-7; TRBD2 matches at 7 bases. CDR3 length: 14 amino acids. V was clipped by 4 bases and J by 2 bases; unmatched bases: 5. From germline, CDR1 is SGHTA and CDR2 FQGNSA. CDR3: CASSSGGRTYEQYF. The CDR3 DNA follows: TGTGCCAGCAGCTCGGGCGGGAGAACCTACGAGCAGTACTTC.

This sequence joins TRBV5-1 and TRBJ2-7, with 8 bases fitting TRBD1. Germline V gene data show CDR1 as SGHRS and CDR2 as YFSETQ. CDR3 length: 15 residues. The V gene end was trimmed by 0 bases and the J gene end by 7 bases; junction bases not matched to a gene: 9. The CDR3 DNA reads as TGCGCCAGCAGCTTGGTAGTCCAGGGGGCAAAAGAGCAGTACTTC. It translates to CASSLVVQGAKEQYF.

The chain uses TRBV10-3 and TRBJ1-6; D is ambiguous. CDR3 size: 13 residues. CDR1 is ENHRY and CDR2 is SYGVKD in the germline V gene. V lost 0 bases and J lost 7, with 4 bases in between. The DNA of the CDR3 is TGTGCCATCAGTGAGTCAGGAAATTCACCCCTCCACTTT. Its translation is CAISESGNSPLHF.

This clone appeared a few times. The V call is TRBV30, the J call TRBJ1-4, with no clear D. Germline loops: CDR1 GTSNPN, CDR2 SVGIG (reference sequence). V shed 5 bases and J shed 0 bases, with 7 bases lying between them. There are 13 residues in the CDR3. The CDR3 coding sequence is TGTGCCTGGTACCGTCCAACTAATGAAAAACTGTTTTTT. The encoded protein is CAWYRPTNEKLFF.

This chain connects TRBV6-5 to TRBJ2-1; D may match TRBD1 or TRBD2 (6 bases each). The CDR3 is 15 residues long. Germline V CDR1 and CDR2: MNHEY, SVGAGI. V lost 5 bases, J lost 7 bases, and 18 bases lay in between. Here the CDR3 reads CASSPRGRAGNEQFF. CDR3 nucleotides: TGTGCCAGCAGTCCCAGGGGAAGGGCGGGGAATGAGCAGTTCTTC.

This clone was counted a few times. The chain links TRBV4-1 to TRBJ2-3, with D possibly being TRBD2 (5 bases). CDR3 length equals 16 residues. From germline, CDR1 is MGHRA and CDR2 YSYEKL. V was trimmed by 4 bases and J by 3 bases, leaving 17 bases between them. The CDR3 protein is CASSRTQAARTDTQYF. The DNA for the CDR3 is TGCGCCAGCAGCCGGACTCAAGCTGCGAGAACAGATACGCAGTATTTT.

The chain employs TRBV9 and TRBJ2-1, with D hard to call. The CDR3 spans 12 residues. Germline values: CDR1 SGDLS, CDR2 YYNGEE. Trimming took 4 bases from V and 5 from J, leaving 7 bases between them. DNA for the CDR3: TGTGCCAGCAGCTCACGTCACAATGAGCAGTTCTTC. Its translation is CASSSRHNEQFF.

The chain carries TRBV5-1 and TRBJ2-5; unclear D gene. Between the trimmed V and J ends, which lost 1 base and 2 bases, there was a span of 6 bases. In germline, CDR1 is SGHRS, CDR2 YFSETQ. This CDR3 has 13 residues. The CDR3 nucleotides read TGCGCCAGCAGCTTGACACCGCAAGAGACCCAGTACTTC. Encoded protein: CASSLTPQETQYF.

DNA for the CDR3: TGCGCCAGCAGCGAACAGGGTACCGGGGAGCTGTTTTTT. Its translation is CASSEQGTGELFF. The genes are TRBV5-1 and TRBJ2-2, with a weak D call TRBD1 (6 bases). Germline lookup yields CDR1 SGHRS and CDR2 YFSETQ. The CDR3 is 13 amino acids. V was shortened by 4 bases and J by 5 bases, with 9 bases between the two germline ends.